This T cell receptor (beta chain) came from a study of somatic mutations in cytotoxic T cells in rheumatoid arthritis. As for the study in general: T-cell populations stained with V beta antibodies were in some cases flow-sorted at nearly 100% purity, including V beta1+ cells that were sequenced for TCRB.

Trimming shortened V by 5 bases and J by 7 bases, and 21 bases separated the two germline ends. The germline V gene encodes CDR1 SEHNR and CDR2 FQNEAQ (reference sequence). This CDR3 spans 16 amino acids. Assay used: immunoSEQ multiplex PCR; TCRdb lists only in-frame clones, some missing. Here the sample spans around 9,700 clones, about 80% being singletons. The sample consisted of CD8+ T cells sorted from blood. This rearrangement joins TRBV7-9 to TRBJ2-1; D is perhaps TRBD1 (6 bases). This sequence originates from an adult with rheumatoid arthritis. The CDR3 reads CASSPQGAFSVNEQFF. CDR3 nucleotide sequence: TGTGCCAGCAGCCCACAGGGAGCCTTCTCAGTTAATGAGCAGTTCTTC.